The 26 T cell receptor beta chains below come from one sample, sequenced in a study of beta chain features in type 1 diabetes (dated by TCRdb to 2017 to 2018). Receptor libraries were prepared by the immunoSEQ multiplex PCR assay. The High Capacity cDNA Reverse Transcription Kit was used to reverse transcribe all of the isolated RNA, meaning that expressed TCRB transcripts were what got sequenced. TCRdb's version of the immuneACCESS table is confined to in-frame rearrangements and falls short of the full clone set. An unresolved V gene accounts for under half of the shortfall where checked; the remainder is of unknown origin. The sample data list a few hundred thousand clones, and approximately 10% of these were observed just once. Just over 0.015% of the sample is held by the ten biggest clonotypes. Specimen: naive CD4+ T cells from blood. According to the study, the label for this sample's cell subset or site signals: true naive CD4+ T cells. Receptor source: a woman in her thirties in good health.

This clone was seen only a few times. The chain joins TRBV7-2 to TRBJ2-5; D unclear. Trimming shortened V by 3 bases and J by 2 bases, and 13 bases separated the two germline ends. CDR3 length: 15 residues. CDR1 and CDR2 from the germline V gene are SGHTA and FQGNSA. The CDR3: CASSFMASGQETQYF. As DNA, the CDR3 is TGTGCCAGCAGCTTTATGGCTAGTGGACAAGAGACCCAGTACTTC.

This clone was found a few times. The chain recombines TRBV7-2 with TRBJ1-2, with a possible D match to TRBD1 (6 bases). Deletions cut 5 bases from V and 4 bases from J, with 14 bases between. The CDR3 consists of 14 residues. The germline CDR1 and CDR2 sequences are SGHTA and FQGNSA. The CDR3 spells CASSLTQGTYGYTF. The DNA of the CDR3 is TGTGCCAGCAGCCTTACGCAGGGGACCTATGGCTACACCTTC.

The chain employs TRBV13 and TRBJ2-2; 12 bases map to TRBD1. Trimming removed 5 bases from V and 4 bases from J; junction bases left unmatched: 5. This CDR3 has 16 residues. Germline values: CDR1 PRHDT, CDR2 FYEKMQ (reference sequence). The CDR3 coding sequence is TGTGCCAGCAGCCCGAGGGACAGGGGGCGCACCGGGGAGCTGTTTTTT. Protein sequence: CASSPRDRGRTGELFF.

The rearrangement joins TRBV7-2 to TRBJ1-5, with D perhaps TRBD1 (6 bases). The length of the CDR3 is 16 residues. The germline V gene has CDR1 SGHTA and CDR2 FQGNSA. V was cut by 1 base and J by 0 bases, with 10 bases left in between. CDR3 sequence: CASSLEWTASNQPQHF. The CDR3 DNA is TGTGCCAGCAGCTTAGAGTGGACAGCTAGCAATCAGCCCCAGCATTTT.

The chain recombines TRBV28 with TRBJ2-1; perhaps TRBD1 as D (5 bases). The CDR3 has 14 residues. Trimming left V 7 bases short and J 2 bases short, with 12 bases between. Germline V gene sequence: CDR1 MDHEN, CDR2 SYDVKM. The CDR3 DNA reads TGTGCCAGCACCACTGAAGGGGCCTACAATGAGCAGTTCTTC. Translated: CASTTEGAYNEQFF. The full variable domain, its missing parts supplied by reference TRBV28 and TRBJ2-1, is DVKVTQSSRYLVKRTGEKVFLECVQDMDHENMFWYRQDPGLGLRLIYFSYDVKMKEKGDIPEGYSVSREKKERFSLILESASTNQTSMYLCASTTEGAYNEQFFGPGTRLTVL.

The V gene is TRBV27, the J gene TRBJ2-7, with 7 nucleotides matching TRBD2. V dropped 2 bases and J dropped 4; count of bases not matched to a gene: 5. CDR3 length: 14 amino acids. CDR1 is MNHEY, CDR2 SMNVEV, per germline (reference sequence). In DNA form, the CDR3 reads TGTGCCAGCAGTTTACGGACTAGATCTTACGAGCAGTACTTC. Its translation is CASSLRTRSYEQYF.

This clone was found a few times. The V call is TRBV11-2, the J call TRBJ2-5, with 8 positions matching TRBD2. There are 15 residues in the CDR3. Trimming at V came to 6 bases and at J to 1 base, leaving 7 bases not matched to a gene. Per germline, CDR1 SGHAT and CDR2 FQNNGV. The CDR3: CASRKRTSSQETQYF. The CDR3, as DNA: TGTGCCAGCAGGAAAAGGACTAGCAGCCAAGAGACCCAGTACTTC.

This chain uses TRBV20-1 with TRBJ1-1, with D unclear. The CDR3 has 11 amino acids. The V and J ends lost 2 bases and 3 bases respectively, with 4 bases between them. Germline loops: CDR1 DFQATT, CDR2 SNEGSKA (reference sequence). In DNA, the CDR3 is TGCAGTGCTAGAATCGACACTGAAGCTTTCTTT. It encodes CSARIDTEAFF.

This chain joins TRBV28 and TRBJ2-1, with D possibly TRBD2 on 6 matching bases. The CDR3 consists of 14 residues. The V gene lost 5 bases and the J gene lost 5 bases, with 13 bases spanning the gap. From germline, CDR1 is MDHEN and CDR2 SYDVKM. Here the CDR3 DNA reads TGTGCCAGCAGTCAAGACGGACTACACAATGAGCAGTTCTTC. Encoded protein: CASSQDGLHNEQFF. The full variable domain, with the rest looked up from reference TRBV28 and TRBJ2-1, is DVKVTQSSRYLVKRTGEKVFLECVQDMDHENMFWYRQDPGLGLRLIYFSYDVKMKEKGDIPEGYSVSREKKERFSLILESASTNQTSMYLCASSQDGLHNEQFFGPGTRLTVL.

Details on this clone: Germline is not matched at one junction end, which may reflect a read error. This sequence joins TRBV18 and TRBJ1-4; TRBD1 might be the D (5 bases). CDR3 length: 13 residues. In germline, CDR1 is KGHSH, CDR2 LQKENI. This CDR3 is CASSPQGDEKLFF. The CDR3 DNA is TGTGCCAGTTCACCGCAGGGCGATGAAAAACTGTTTTTT.

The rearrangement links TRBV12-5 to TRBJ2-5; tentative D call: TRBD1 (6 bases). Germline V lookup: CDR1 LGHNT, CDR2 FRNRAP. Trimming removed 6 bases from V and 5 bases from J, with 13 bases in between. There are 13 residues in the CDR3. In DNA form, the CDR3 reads TGTGCTAGTGGGCGCCAGGGGCTCGAGACCCAGTACTTC. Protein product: CASGRQGLETQYF.

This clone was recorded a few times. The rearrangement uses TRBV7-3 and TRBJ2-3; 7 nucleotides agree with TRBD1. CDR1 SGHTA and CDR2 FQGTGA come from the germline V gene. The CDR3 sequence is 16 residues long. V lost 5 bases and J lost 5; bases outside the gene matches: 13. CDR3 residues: CASSPQGRGRGDTQYF. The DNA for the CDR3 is TGTGCCAGCAGCCCCCAGGGTAGGGGGCGAGGAGATACGCAGTATTTT.

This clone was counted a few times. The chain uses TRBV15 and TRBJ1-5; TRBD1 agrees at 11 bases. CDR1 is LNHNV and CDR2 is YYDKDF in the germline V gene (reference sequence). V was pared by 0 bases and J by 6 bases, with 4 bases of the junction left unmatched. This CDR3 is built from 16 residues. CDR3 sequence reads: CATSRDGTGGGQPQHF. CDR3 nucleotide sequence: TGTGCCACCAGCAGAGATGGGACAGGGGGAGGTCAGCCCCAGCATTTT. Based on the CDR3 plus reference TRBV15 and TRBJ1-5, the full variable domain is DAMVIQNPRYQVTQFGKPVTLSCSQTLNHNVMYWYQQKSSQAPKLLFHYYDKDFNNEADTPDNFQSRRPNTSFCFLDIRSPGLGDTAMYLCATSRDGTGGGQPQHFGDGTRLSIL.

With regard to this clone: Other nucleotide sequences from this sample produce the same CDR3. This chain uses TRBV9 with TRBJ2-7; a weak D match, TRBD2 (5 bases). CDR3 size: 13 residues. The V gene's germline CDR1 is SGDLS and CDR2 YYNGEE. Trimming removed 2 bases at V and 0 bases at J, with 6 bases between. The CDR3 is CASSVDSSYEQYF. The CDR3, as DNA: TGTGCCAGCAGCGTGGACTCCTCCTACGAGCAGTACTTC.

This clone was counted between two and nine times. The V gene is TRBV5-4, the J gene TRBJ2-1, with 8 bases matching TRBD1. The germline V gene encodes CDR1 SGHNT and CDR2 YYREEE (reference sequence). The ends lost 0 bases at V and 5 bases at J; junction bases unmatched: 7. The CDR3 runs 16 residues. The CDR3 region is CASSLDFDRGNNEQFF. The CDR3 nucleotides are TGTGCCAGCAGCTTGGACTTCGACAGGGGCAACAATGAGCAGTTCTTC. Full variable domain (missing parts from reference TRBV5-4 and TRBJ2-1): ETGVTQSPTHLIKTRGQQVTLRCSSQSGHNTVSWYQQALGQGPQFIFQYYREEENGRGNFPPRFSGLQFPNYSSELNVNALELDDSALYLCASSLDFDRGNNEQFFGPGTRLTVL.

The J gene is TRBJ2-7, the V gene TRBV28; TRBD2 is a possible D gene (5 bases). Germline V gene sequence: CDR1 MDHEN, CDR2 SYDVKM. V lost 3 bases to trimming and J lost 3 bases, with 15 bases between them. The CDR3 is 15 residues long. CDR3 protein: CASSFTGVLLYEQYF. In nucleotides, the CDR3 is TGTGCCAGCAGTTTTACCGGGGTTTTACTCTACGAGCAGTACTTC.

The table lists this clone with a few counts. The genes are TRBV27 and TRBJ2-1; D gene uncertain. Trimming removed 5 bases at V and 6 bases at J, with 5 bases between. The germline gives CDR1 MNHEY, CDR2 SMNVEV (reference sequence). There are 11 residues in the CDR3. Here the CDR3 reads CASSAINEQFF. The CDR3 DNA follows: TGTGCCAGCAGTGCGATCAATGAGCAGTTCTTC.

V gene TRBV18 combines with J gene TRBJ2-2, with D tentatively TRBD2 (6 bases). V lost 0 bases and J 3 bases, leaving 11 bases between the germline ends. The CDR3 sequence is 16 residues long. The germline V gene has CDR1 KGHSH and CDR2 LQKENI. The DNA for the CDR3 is TGTGCCAGCTCACCACCCGGGGGATTAGACACCGGGGAGCTGTTTTTT. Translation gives CASSPPGGLDTGELFF.

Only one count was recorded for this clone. The CDR3, as DNA: TGTGCCAGCAGCCGGGCTGCGCGGGTTGATGAAAAACTGTTTTTT. Its translation is CASSRAARVDEKLFF. The chain employs TRBV9 and TRBJ1-4; D unresolved. The CDR3 consists of 15 residues. Trimming cost V 4 bases and J 6 bases, with 16 bases left between them. Germline-derived CDR1 and CDR2 are SGDLS and YYNGEE.

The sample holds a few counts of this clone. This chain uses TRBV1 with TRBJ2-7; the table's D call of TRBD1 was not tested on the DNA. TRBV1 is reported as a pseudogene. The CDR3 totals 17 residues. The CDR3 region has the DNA TGCACCAGCAGCCAAGTAAGAGGGACAGGGATATTATACGAGCAGTACTTC. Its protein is CTSSQVRGTGILYEQYF.

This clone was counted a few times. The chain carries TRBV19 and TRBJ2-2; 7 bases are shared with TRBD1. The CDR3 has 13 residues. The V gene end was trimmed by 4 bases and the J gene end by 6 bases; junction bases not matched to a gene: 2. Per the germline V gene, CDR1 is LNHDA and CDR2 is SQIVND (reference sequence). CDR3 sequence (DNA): TGTGCCAGTAGTACACAGGGGTCCGGGGAGCTGTTTTTT. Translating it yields CASSTQGSGELFF. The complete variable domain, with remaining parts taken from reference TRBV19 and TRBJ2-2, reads DGGITQSPKYLFRKEGQNVTLSCEQNLNHDAMYWYRQDPGQGLRLIYYSQIVNDFQKGDIAEGYSVSREKKESFPLTVTSAQKNPTAFYLCASSTQGSGELFFGEGSRLTVL.

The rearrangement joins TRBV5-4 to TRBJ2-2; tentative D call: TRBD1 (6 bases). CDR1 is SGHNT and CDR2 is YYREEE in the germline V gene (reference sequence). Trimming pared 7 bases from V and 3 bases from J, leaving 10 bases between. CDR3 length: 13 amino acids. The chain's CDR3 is CASARQDTGELFF. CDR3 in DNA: TGTGCCAGCGCGCGACAGGACACCGGGGAGCTGTTTTTT.

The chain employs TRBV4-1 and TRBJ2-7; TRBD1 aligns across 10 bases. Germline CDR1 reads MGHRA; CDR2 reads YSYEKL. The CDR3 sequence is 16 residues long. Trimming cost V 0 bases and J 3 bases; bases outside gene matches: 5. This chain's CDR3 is CASSQDGTGVIYEQYF. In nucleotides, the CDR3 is TGCGCCAGCAGCCAAGATGGGACAGGGGTAATCTACGAGCAGTACTTC.

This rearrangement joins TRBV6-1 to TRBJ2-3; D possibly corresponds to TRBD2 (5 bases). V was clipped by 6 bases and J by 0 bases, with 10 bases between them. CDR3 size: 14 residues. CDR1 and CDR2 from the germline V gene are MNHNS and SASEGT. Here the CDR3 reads CASRGGPSTDTQYF. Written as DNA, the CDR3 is TGTGCCAGCAGAGGCGGGCCTAGCACAGATACGCAGTATTTT.

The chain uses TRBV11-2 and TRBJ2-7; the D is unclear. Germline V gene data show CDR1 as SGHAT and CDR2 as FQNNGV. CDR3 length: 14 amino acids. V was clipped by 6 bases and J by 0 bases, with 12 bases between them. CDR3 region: CASSSRLSSYEQYF. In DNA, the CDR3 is TGTGCCAGCAGTAGTCGTCTAAGCTCCTACGAGCAGTACTTC.

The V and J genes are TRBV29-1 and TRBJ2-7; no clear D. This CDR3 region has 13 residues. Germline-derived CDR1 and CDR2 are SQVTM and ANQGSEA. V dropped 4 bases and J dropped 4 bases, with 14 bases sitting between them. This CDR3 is CSVAVAAKYEQYF. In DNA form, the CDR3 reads TGCAGCGTTGCGGTAGCAGCCAAATACGAGCAGTACTTC.